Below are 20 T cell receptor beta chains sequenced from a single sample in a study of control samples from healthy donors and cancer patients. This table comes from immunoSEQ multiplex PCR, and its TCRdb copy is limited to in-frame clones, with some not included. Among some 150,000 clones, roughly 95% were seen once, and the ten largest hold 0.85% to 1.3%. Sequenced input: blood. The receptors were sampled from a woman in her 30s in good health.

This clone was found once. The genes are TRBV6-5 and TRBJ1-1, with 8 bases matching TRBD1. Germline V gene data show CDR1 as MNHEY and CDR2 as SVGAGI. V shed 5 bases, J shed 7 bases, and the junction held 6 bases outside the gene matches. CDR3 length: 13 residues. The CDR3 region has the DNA TGTGCCAGCAGTCCGGGGGGACAGGTTGAAGCTTTCTTT. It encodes CASSPGGQVEAFF.

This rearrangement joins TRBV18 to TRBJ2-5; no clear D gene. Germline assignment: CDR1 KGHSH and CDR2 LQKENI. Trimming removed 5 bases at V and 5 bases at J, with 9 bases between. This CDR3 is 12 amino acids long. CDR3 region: CASSSYEETQYF. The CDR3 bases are TGTGCCAGCTCATCATACGAGGAGACCCAGTACTTC.

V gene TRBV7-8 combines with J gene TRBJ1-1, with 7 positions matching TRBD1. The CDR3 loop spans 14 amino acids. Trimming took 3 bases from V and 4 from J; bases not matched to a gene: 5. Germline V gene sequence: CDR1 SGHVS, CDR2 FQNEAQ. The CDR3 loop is CASSLTGKGTEAFF. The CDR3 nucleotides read TGTGCCAGCAGCTTGACAGGGAAGGGCACTGAAGCTTTCTTT. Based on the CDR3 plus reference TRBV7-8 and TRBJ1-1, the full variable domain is GAGVSQSPRYKVAKRGQDVALRCDPISGHVSLFWYQQALGQGPEFLTYFQNEAQLDKSGLPSDRFFAERPEGSVSTLKIQRTQQEDSAVYLCASSLTGKGTEAFFGQGTRLTVV.

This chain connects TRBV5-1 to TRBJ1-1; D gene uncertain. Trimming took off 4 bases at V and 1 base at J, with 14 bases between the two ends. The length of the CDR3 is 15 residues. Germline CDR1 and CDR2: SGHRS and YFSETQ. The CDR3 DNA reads TGCGCCAGCAGCCCACCGGCGGGCCCGAACACTGAAGCTTTCTTT. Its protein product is CASSPPAGPNTEAFF.

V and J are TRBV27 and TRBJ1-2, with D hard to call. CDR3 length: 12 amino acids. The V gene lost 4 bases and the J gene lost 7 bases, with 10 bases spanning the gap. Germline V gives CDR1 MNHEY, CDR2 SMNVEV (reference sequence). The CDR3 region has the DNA TGTGCCAGCAGTTCCGGGGTAGGTGGCTACACCTTC. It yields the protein CASSSGVGGYTF.

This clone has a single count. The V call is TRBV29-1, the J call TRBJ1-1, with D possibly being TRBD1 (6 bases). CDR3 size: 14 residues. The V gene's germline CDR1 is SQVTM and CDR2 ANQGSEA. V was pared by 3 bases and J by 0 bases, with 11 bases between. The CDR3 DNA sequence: TGCAGCGTTGATACCCAGGGGCTGAACACTGAAGCTTTCTTT. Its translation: CSVDTQGLNTEAFF. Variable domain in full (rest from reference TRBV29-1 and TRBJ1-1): SAVISQKPSRDICQRGTSLTIQCQVDSQVTMMFWYRQQPGQSLTLIATANQGSEATYESGFVIDKFPISRPNLTFSTLTVSNMSPEDSSIYLCSVDTQGLNTEAFFGQGTRLTVV.

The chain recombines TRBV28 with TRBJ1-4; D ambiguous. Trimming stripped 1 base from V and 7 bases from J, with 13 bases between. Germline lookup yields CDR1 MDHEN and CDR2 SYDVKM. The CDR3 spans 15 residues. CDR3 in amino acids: CASSLFLGEGEKLFF. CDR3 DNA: TGTGCCAGCAGTTTATTCCTGGGAGAGGGTGAAAAACTGTTTTTT.

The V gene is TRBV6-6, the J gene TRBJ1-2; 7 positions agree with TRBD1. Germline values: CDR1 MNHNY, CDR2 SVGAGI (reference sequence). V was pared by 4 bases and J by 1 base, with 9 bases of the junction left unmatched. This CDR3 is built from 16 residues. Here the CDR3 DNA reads TGTGCCAGCAGTTCCATCCGGGACAGAGATAACTATGGCTACACCTTC. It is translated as CASSSIRDRDNYGYTF.

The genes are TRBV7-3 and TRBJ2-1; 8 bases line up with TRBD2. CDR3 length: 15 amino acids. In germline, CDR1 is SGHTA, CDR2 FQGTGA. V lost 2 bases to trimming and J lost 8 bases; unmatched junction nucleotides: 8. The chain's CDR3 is CASSLGVSGDYEQFF. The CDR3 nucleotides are TGTGCCAGCAGCTTAGGAGTTAGCGGGGACTATGAGCAGTTCTTC.

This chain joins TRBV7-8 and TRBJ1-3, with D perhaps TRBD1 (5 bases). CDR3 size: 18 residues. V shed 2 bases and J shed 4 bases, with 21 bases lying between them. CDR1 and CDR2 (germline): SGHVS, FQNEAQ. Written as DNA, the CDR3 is TGTGCCAGCAGCTTACAAACCGGGAGGGGCGTCGGCGGAAACACCATATATTTT. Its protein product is CASSLQTGRGVGGNTIYF.

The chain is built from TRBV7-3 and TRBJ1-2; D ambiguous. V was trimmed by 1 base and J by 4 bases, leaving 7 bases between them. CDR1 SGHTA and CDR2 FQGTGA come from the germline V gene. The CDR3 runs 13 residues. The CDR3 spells CASSLSPGYGYTF. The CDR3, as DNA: TGTGCCAGCAGCTTAAGCCCCGGCTATGGCTACACCTTC.

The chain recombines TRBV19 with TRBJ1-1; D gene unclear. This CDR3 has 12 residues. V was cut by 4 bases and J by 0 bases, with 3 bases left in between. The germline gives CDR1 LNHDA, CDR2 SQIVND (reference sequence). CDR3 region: CASSKVNTEAFF. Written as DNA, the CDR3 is TGTGCCAGTAGTAAGGTGAACACTGAAGCTTTCTTT.

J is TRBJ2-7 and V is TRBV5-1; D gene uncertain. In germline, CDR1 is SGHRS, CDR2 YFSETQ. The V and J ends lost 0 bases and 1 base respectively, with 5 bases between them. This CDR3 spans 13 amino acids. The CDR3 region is CASSLAASYEQYF. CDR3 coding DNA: TGCGCCAGCAGCTTGGCCGCTTCCTACGAGCAGTACTTC.

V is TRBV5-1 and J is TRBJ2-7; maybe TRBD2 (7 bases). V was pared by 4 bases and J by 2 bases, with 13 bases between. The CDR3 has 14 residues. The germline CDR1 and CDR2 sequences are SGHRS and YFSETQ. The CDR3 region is CASSDGGPPYEQYF. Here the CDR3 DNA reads TGCGCCAGCAGCGACGGGGGGCCTCCCTACGAGCAGTACTTC.

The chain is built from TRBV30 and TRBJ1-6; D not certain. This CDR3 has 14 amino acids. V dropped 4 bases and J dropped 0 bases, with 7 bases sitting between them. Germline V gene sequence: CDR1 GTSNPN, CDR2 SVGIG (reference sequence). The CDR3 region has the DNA TGTGCCTGGACCCAGGTCTCCTATAATTCACCCCTCCACTTT. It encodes CAWTQVSYNSPLHF.

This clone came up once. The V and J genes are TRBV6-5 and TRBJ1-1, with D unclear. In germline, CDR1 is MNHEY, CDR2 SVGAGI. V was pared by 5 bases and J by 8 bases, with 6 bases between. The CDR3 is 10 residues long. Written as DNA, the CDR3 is TGTGCCAGCAGTAGCGTCGAAGCTTTCTTT. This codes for CASSSVEAFF.

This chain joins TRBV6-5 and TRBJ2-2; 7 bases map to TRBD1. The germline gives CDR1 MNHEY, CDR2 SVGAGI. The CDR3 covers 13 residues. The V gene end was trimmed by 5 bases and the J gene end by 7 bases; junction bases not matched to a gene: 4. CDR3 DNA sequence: TGTGCCAGCAGTACAGGGGTGGTCGGGGAGCTGTTTTTT. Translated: CASSTGVVGELFF.

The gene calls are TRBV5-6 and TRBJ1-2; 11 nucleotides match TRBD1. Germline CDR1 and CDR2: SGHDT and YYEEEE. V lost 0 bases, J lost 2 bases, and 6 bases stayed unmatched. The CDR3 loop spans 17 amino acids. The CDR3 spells CASSLDSRDRGNYGYTF. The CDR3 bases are TGTGCCAGCAGCTTGGATTCCCGGGACAGGGGGAACTATGGCTACACCTTC.

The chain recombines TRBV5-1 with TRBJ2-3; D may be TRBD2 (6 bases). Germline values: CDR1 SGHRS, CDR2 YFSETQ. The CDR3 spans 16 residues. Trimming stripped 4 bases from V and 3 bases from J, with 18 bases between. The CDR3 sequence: CASSTAGLVGTDTQYF. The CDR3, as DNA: TGCGCCAGCAGCACGGCGGGGCTTGTTGGGACAGATACGCAGTATTTT.

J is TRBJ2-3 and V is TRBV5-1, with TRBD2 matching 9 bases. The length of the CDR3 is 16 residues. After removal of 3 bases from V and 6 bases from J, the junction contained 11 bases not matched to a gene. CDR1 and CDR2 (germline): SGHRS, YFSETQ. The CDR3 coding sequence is TGCGCCAGCAGCTCGCCCCGCGGGAGGGCAGCCGATACGCAGTATTTT. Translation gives CASSSPRGRAADTQYF.